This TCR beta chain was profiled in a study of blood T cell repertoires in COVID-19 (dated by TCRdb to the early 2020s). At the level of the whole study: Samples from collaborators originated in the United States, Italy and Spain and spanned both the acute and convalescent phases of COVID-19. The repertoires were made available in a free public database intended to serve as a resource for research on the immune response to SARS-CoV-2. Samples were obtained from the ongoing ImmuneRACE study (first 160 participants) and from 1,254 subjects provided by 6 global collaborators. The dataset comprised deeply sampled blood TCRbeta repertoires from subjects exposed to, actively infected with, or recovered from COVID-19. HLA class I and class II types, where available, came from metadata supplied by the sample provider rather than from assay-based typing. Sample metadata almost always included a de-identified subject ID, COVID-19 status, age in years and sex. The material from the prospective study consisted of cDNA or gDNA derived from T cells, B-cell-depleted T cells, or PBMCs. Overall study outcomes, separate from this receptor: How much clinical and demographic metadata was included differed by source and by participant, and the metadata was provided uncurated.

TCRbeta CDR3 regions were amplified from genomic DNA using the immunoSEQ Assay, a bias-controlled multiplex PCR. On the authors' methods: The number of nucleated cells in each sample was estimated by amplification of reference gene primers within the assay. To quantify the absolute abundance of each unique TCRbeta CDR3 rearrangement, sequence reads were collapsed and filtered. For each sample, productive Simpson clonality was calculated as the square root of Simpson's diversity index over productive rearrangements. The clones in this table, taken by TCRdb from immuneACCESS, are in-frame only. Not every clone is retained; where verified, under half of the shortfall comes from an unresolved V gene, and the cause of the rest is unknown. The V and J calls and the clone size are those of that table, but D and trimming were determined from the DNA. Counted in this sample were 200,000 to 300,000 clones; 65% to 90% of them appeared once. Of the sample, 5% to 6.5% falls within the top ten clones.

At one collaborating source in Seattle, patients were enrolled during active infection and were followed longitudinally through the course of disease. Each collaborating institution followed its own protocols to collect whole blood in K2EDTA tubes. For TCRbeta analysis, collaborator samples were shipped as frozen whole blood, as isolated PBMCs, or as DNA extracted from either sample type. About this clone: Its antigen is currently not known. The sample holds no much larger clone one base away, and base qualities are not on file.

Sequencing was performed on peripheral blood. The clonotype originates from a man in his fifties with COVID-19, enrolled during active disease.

The DNA sequence is given as TGCGCCAGCAGCCAGGGGCTTTGGGATACGCAGTATTTT. The translation is CASSQGLWDTQYF. Recombination connected TRBV4-1 to TRBJ2-3; tentative D gene TRBD1, with 5 bases matching. At the junction V is shortened by 3 bases and J by 6 bases, with 10 bases in between. Spanning cysteine to phenylalanine, the CDR3 consists of 13 amino acids. Only the CDR3 part of the read is kept: 39 bases, read in frame from the first base. CDR1 MGHRA and CDR2 YSYEKL were looked up in the germline V gene.